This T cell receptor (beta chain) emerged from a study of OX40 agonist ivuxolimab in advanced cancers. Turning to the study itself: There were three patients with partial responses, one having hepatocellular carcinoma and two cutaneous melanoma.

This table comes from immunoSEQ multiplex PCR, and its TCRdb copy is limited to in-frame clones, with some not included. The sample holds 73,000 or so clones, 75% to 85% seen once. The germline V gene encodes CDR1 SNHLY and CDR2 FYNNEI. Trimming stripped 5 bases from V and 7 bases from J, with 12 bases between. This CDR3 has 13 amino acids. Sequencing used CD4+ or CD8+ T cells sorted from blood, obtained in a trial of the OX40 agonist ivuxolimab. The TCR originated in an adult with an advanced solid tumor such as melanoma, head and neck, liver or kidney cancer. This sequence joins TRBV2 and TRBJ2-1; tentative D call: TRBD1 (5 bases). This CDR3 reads CASSPVRANEQFF. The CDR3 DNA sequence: TGTGCCAGCAGTCCGGTCAGGGCGAATGAGCAGTTCTTC.